These T cell receptor beta chains were read from a single sample in a study of Ad26.COV2.S vaccination and SARS-CoV-2 variants. Only in-frame clones appear in the TCRdb table, and some are missing; sequencing was by immunoSEQ multiplex PCR. Among roughly 140,000 clones listed, roughly 89% were seen once. The source material was peripheral blood, sampled after recovery from COVID-19. The receptors stem from a human donor who had recovered from COVID-19. CDR3s include the opening cysteine and the closing phenylalanine or tryptophan. The order of the fields is V gene, D gene, J gene, clone size, CDR3 protein, CDR3 DNA. A D gene is named only where the DNA matches it firmly. Size tells how often a clone was seen (once, few, many) or the class of an expanded clone, and some rows leave it out.

V: TRBV13
D: -
J: TRBJ2-6
size: -
CDR3: CASSRKTGLPGGANVLTF
DNA: TGTGCCAGCAGCCGAAAAACAGGGTTGCCGGGAGGGGCCAACGTCCTGACTTTC

V: TRBV3-1/TRBV3-2
D: TRBD1
J: TRBJ1-1
size: -
CDR3: CASSQDRVEAFF
DNA: TGTGCCAGCAGCCAGGACAGGGTTGAAGCTTTCTTT

V: TRBV5-1
D: -
J: TRBJ2-3
size: -
CDR3: CASSLVLGETDTQYF
DNA: TGCGCCAGCAGCTTGGTCCTAGGGGAGACAGATACGCAGTATTTT

V: TRBV29-1
D: -
J: TRBJ1-1
size: -
CDR3: CSVDRGTEAFF
DNA: TGCAGCGTTGATAGGGGTACTGAAGCTTTCTTT

V: TRBV10-3
D: -
J: TRBJ1-1
size: -
CDR3: CATHPDDMNTEAFF
DNA: TGTGCCACCCACCCGGATGATATGAACACTGAAGCTTTCTTT

V: TRBV25-1
D: -
J: TRBJ2-2
size: once
CDR3: CASSEWGLNTGELFF
DNA: TGTGCCAGCAGTGAATGGGGGCTGAACACCGGGGAGCTGTTTTTT

V: TRBV29-1
D: -
J: TRBJ2-3
size: -
CDR3: CSVELVSTTDTQYF
DNA: TGCAGCGTTGAACTGGTTAGCACCACAGATACGCAGTATTTT

V: TRBV7-9
D: TRBD2
J: TRBJ2-3
size: -
CDR3: CASSLGGGTADTQYF
DNA: TGTGCCAGCAGCTTAGGGGGGGGTACGGCAGATACGCAGTATTTT

V: TRBV5-1
D: TRBD1
J: TRBJ2-1
size: -
CDR3: CASSLGTDNYNEQFF
DNA: TGCGCCAGCAGCCTCGGGACAGACAATTACAATGAGCAGTTCTTC

V: TRBV11-2
D: -
J: TRBJ2-7
size: -
CDR3: CASSLGPGVGQYF
DNA: TGTGCCAGCAGCTTAGGGCCAGGGGTGGGGCAGTACTTC

V: TRBV5-8
D: -
J: TRBJ1-1
size: few
CDR3: CASSLGNRDTEAFF
DNA: TGTGCCAGCAGCTTGGGTAACAGGGACACTGAAGCTTTCTTT

V: TRBV7-2
D: -
J: TRBJ2-2
size: -
CDR3: CASSLFFSFSLAGELFF
DNA: TGTGCCAGCAGCCTCTTCTTTTCCTTTTCGTTGGCCGGGGAGCTGTTTTTT

V: TRBV7-9
D: -
J: TRBJ1-1
size: -
CDR3: CASSLGRTEAFF
DNA: TGTGCCAGCAGCTTGGGGCGTACTGAAGCTTTCTTT

V: TRBV19
D: TRBD1
J: TRBJ2-2
size: -
CDR3: CASRMDRAVTGELFF
DNA: TGTGCCAGTAGGATGGACAGGGCGGTCACCGGGGAGCTGTTTTTT

V: TRBV7-2
D: -
J: TRBJ2-7
size: -
CDR3: CASSLRSVRDEQYF
DNA: TGTGCCAGCAGCTTAAGGTCGGTGCGGGACGAGCAGTACTTC

V: TRBV7-9
D: TRBD1
J: TRBJ2-5
size: -
CDR3: CASSLTGVQETQYF
DNA: TGTGCCAGCAGCTTGACAGGGGTGCAAGAGACCCAGTACTTC

V: TRBV19
D: TRBD1
J: TRBJ2-6
size: once
CDR3: CASSMGQGDSGANVLTF
DNA: TGTGCCAGTAGTATGGGGCAGGGGGACTCTGGGGCCAACGTCCTGACTTTC

V: TRBV6-5
D: -
J: TRBJ1-5
size: -
CDR3: CASKATGGVQPQHF
DNA: TGTGCCAGCAAGGCGACCGGAGGGGTTCAGCCCCAGCATTTT

V: TRBV2
D: -
J: TRBJ1-5
size: -
CDR3: CASSGFGSNQPQHF
DNA: TGTGCCAGCAGTGGGTTCGGTAGCAATCAGCCCCAGCATTTT

V: TRBV30
D: -
J: TRBJ2-1
size: -
CDR3: CAWSRGRASYNEQFF
DNA: TGTGCCTGGAGTAGAGGCAGGGCTTCTTACAATGAGCAGTTCTTC

V: TRBV6-5
D: -
J: TRBJ2-2
size: -
CDR3: CASSMGPFLTGELFF
DNA: TGTGCCAGCAGCATGGGACCCTTCCTCACCGGGGAGCTGTTTTTT

V: TRBV3-1/TRBV3-2
D: -
J: TRBJ1-3
size: few
CDR3: CASSQTPQSSGNTIYF
DNA: TGTGCCAGCAGCCAGACACCCCAAAGCTCTGGAAACACCATATATTTT

V: TRBV27
D: -
J: TRBJ1-1
size: -
CDR3: CASSLRGPGAEAFF
DNA: TGTGCCAGCAGTTTAAGGGGACCGGGAGCTGAAGCTTTCTTT

V: TRBV16
D: -
J: TRBJ1-2
size: once
CDR3: CASSQLGNGYTF
DNA: TGTGCCAGCAGCCAATTAGGGAACGGCTACACCTTC

V: TRBV7-2
D: TRBD1
J: TRBJ1-2
size: -
CDR3: CASSLGGNYGYTF
DNA: TGTGCCAGCAGCCTAGGGGGCAACTATGGCTACACCTTC

V: TRBV5-1
D: -
J: TRBJ2-7
size: -
CDR3: CASSFERLSSYEQYF
DNA: TGCGCCAGCAGCTTCGAGCGGTTGAGCTCCTACGAGCAGTACTTC

V: TRBV12-3/TRBV12-4
D: -
J: TRBJ1-2
size: -
CDR3: CASSTSYYGYTF
DNA: TGTGCCAGCAGTACGTCATACTATGGCTACACCTTC

V: TRBV18
D: TRBD1
J: TRBJ1-6
size: -
CDR3: CASSQGANSPLHF
DNA: TGTGCCAGCTCACAGGGGGCCAATTCACCCCTCCACTTT

V: TRBV10-3
D: -
J: TRBJ2-7
size: -
CDR3: CAISESIGGVGEQYF
DNA: TGTGCCATCAGTGAGTCCATAGGGGGGGTTGGCGAGCAGTACTTC

V: TRBV5-6
D: TRBD2
J: TRBJ2-3
size: -
CDR3: CASSLGTSFPDTQYF
DNA: TGTGCCAGCAGCTTAGGGACTAGTTTTCCAGATACGCAGTATTTT

V: TRBV28
D: -
J: TRBJ1-5
size: -
CDR3: CASRFQGRINQPQHF
DNA: TGTGCCAGCAGGTTTCAGGGGAGGATCAATCAGCCCCAGCATTTT

V: TRBV13
D: -
J: TRBJ1-5
size: -
CDR3: CASSLLGQPQHF
DNA: TGTGCCAGCAGCTTACTGGGTCAGCCCCAGCATTTT

V: TRBV5-5
D: -
J: TRBJ2-7
size: -
CDR3: CASSLAGTGNYEQYF
DNA: TGTGCCAGCAGCTTAGCCGGGACTGGGAACTACGAGCAGTACTTC

V: TRBV5-6
D: -
J: TRBJ2-1
size: -
CDR3: CASSTRRYNEQFF
DNA: TGTGCCAGCAGCACTCGGAGATACAATGAGCAGTTCTTC

V: TRBV4-3
D: -
J: TRBJ1-2
size: -
CDR3: CASSQDRNRLYGYTF
DNA: TGCGCCAGCAGCCAAGACCGGAACAGATTATATGGCTACACCTTC

V: TRBV6-6
D: TRBD1
J: TRBJ1-5
size: once
CDR3: CASKGQGGNQPQHF
DNA: TGTGCCAGCAAAGGACAGGGGGGCAATCAGCCCCAGCATTTT

V: TRBV7-2
D: -
J: TRBJ1-2
size: -
CDR3: CASSNFMDYGYTF
DNA: TGTGCCAGCAGCAACTTTATGGACTATGGCTACACCTTC

V: TRBV9
D: -
J: TRBJ1-4
size: -
CDR3: CASSVGQGVEKLFF
DNA: TGTGCCAGCAGCGTGGGGCAGGGAGTGGAAAAACTGTTTTTT

V: TRBV9
D: -
J: TRBJ2-1
size: -
CDR3: CASSVDDSASSYDNEQFF
DNA: TGTGCCAGCAGCGTAGATGACAGCGCGAGCTCCTACGACAATGAGCAGTTCTTC

V: TRBV2
D: -
J: TRBJ1-6
size: -
CDR3: CASSGEPNSPLHF
DNA: TGTGCCAGCAGTGGGGAACCCAATTCACCCCTCCACTTT

V: TRBV3-1/TRBV3-2
D: -
J: TRBJ2-2
size: -
CDR3: CASSQEPRSGELFF
DNA: TGTGCCAGCAGCCAAGAGCCTCGATCGGGGGAGCTGTTTTTT

V: TRBV7-8
D: -
J: TRBJ2-7
size: -
CDR3: CASSANSGVVPHEQYF
DNA: TGTGCCAGCAGCGCTAACTCCGGGGTAGTCCCTCATGAGCAGTACTTC